Given below is one TCR beta chain in context. As processed by the authors: Scientists estimated how many nucleated cells there were by amplifying reference gene primers. Assay used: immunoSEQ multiplex PCR; TCRdb lists only in-frame clones, some missing. That table is the source of V, J and clone size, and D and trimming were worked out from the DNA. The sample yields just over 90,000 clones, 70% to 85% seen once. This sample is part of a study of blood T cell repertoires in COVID-19. For the study at large: Nucleic acid was either cDNA or gDNA, and it came from T cells, B-cell-depleted T cells, or PBMCs.

In germline, CDR1 is LGHDT, CDR2 YNNKEL (reference sequence). V lost 4 bases to trimming and J lost 0 bases, with 22 bases between them. This CDR3 has 20 amino acids. The chain combines TRBV3-1 (or the pseudogene TRBV3-2) with TRBJ2-6; perhaps TRBD2 as D (5 bases). The TCR originated in a man aged 65 to 79 with acute or convalescent COVID-19. The sample was peripheral blood. The DNA for the CDR3 is TGTGCCAGCAGCCTAATACCAGGACTGACTTACCACTCTGGGGCCAACGTCCTGACTTTC. The encoded protein is CASSLIPGLTYHSGANVLTF.